This entry lists 31 T cell receptor beta chains sequenced from one sample in a study of low-dose radiotherapy and immunotherapy resistance in tumors. With TRAV- and TRBV-specific primers, first-strand cDNA was made, covering the alpha and beta chains. TCR amplification ran roughly 20 PCR cycles using constant-region and V-primer adapter primers. TCRdb re-called the reads through MiXCR, storing one row per CDR3 protein. The sample contains around 58,000 distinct CDR3 sequences, about 25% of which appear only once. As for time point: after trial treatment. The treatment was: LDRT plus nivolumab, ipilimumab, low-dose cyclophosphamide and aspirin (RACIN trial). Sequencing used PBMCs, obtained after low-dose radiotherapy plus immunotherapy. Source of these receptors: a male donor with prostate cancer.

This clonotype was detected ten times or more. The CDR3 sequence: CASSLVFHGEQFF. The CDR3 DNA is TGTGCCAGCAGCTTAGTATTTCACGGTGAGCAGTTCTTC. The chain combines TRBV7-2 with TRBJ2-1; D is unresolved. Germline CDR1 SGHTA, CDR2 FQGNSA. Trimming shortened V by 1 base and J by 9 bases, and 10 bases separated the two germline ends. The CDR3 runs to 13 residues.

Details on this clonotype: This is likely an artifact of a read error, given a far larger clone one base away. The chain couples TRBV28 to TRBJ2-1; D might be TRBD2 (6 bases). Deletions cut 6 bases from V and 9 bases from J, with 15 bases between. CDR1 and CDR2 (germline): MDHEN, SYDVKM. There are 13 residues in the CDR3. The CDR3 nucleotides read TGTGCCAGCAGGTCGGTCGGGGGTGGTGAGCAGTTCTTC. Its protein product is CASRSVGGGEQFF. Drawing the rest from reference TRBV28 and TRBJ2-1, the complete variable domain is DVKVTQSSRYLVKRTGEKVFLECVQDMDHENMFWYRQDPGLGLRLIYFSYDVKMKEKGDIPEGYSVSREKKERFSLILESASTNQTSMYLCASRSVGGGEQFFGPGTRLTVL.

At least ten counts were recorded for this clonotype. At one boundary the junction diverges from the germline segment, which might be a read error. This chain uses TRBV5-4 with TRBJ2-2; 8 nucleotides match TRBD2. CDR3 length: 16 residues. Germline V gives CDR1 SGHNT, CDR2 YYREEE (reference sequence). CDR3 DNA sequence: TGTGCCAGCAGTTTGGCCGGGACTAGGAACACCGGGGAGCTGTTTTTT. Its translation: CASSLAGTRNTGELFF.

This clonotype has at least ten counts. The genes are TRBV2 and TRBJ2-3, with D possibly being TRBD1 (5 bases). The germline gives CDR1 SNHLY, CDR2 FYNNEI. The CDR3 contains 14 residues. V dropped 4 bases and J dropped 1 base, with 9 bases sitting between them. CDR3 sequence (DNA): TGTGCCAGCAGTGTGCAGGGCGGCACAGATACGCAGTATTTT. Protein: CASSVQGGTDTQYF.

This clonotype was recorded at least ten times. V is TRBV27 and J is TRBJ1-1; 8 nucleotides agree with TRBD1. The CDR3 totals 16 residues. J lost 3 bases, V lost 8 bases, and 14 bases had no gene match. Germline V gene sequence: CDR1 MNHEY, CDR2 SMNVEV (reference sequence). CDR3 DNA: TGTGCCAGCCGCAGGAACAGGGGGAGGGTCGACACTGAAGCTTTCTTT. As protein: CASRRNRGRVDTEAFF.

This chain links TRBV5-4 with TRBJ1-1; a possible D gene is TRBD1 (6 bases). The length of the CDR3 is 15 residues. CDR1 and CDR2 (germline): SGHNT, YYREEE (reference sequence). Trimming shortened V by 0 bases and J by 9 bases, and 18 bases separated the two germline ends. The CDR3, as DNA: TGTGCCAGCAGCTTGGTCTCCCAGGGGTATGACCAAGCTTTCTTT. It codes for CASSLVSQGYDQAFF.

This clonotype was detected ten times or more. The V gene is TRBV5-8, the J gene TRBJ1-2; D possibly corresponds to TRBD1 (6 bases). V was trimmed by 0 bases and J by 4 bases, leaving 13 bases between them. This CDR3 is 15 amino acids long. Germline CDR1 and CDR2: SGHTS and YDEGEE. In DNA, the CDR3 is TGTGCCAGCAGCTTGGCAGCAGGGGCGGGCTATGGCTACACCTTC. The encoded protein is CASSLAAGAGYGYTF.

The V and J genes are TRBV28 and TRBJ2-7; no clear D gene. CDR1 and CDR2 from the germline V gene are MDHEN and SYDVKM. V was shortened by 7 bases and J by 3 bases, with 7 bases between the two germline ends. The CDR3 has 11 residues. DNA for the CDR3: TGTGCCAGCATTGGAGACTACGAGCAGTACTTC. Protein: CASIGDYEQYF.

This clonotype was seen many times. V usage is TRBV12-3 or TRBV12-4 and J usage is TRBJ1-1, with D maybe TRBD1 (6 bases). The CDR3 runs 15 residues. Deletions cut 6 bases from V and 5 bases from J, with 19 bases between. CDR3 sequence: CASSLRQGKGTEAFF. The CDR3 nucleotides are TGTGCCAGCAGCTTACGGCAGGGGAAGGGGACTGAAGCTTTCTTT.

The genes are TRBV5-4 and TRBJ2-2; D not resolved. The CDR3 contains 16 residues. Trimming pared 3 bases from V and 5 bases from J, leaving 17 bases between. Looked up from germline, CDR1 is SGHNT and CDR2 is YYREEE (reference sequence). This chain's CDR3 is CASSSETIGPTGELFF. Written as DNA, the CDR3 is TGTGCCAGCAGCTCCGAGACGATCGGTCCGACCGGGGAGCTGTTTTTT.

The rearrangement links TRBV6-1 to TRBJ2-7, with 9 bases aligning to TRBD1. From germline, CDR1 is MNHNS and CDR2 SASEGT. The CDR3 covers 14 residues. Unmatched junction bases numbered 5, after V lost 5 bases and J lost 3 bases. CDR3 sequence (DNA): TGTGCCAGCAGTAACCGGGACAGGGTCTACGAGCAGTACTTC. As protein: CASSNRDRVYEQYF.

This clonotype showed up many times. Written as DNA, the CDR3 is TGCGCCAGCACCCGGGACAGGATGAACACTGAAGCTTTCTTT. This translates into CASTRDRMNTEAFF. The chain employs TRBV5-1 and TRBJ1-1; 8 nucleotides line up with TRBD1. Germline assignment: CDR1 SGHRS and CDR2 YFSETQ. The V gene end was trimmed by 6 bases and the J gene end by 0 bases; junction bases not matched to a gene: 4. The CDR3 totals 14 residues. The full variable domain, completed using reference TRBV5-1 and TRBJ1-1, is KAGVTQTPRYLIKTRGQQVTLSCSPISGHRSVSWYQQTPGQGLQFLFEYFSETQRNKGNFPGRFSGRQFSNSRSEMNVSTLELGDSALYLCASTRDRMNTEAFFGQGTRLTVV.

This clonotype was picked up many times. V usage is TRBV10-3 and J usage is TRBJ1-1; 8 bases are a match to TRBD1. Trimming cost V 5 bases and J 4 bases; bases outside gene matches: 6. Germline V gives CDR1 ENHRY, CDR2 SYGVKD. The CDR3 has 14 residues. The chain's CDR3 is CAISQTGVGTEAFF. The CDR3 DNA reads TGTGCCATCAGTCAGACAGGGGTGGGCACTGAAGCTTTCTTT.

This clonotype was seen ten or more times. The gene calls are TRBV20-1 and TRBJ2-7, with 8 bases that match TRBD2. Germline V gene data show CDR1 as DFQATT and CDR2 as SNEGSKA (reference sequence). Losses at the gene ends were 1 base for V and 5 bases for J; bases not matched to a gene: 7. The CDR3 sequence is 14 residues long. Written as DNA, the CDR3 is TGCAGTGCTAGAGGCCCAGCGGGGGCCCACGAGCAGTACTTC. Translation gives CSARGPAGAHEQYF.

The genes are TRBV11-2 and TRBJ2-2; D is undetermined. V was shortened by 2 bases and J by 0 bases, with 7 bases between the two germline ends. This CDR3 spans 15 amino acids. Germline V gene sequence: CDR1 SGHAT, CDR2 FQNNGV. CDR3: CASSLRITNTGELFF. CDR3 sequence (DNA): TGTGCCAGCAGCTTAAGGATCACGAACACCGGGGAGCTGTTTTTT. Full variable domain (rest looked up from reference TRBV11-2 and TRBJ2-2): EAGVAQSPRYKIIEKRQSVAFWCNPISGHATLYWYQQILGQGPKLLIQFQNNGVVDDSQLPKDRFSAERLKGVDSTLKIQPAKLEDSAVYLCASSLRITNTGELFFGEGSRLTVL.

This clonotype was recorded many times. The CDR3 loop is CASSTRTGIYYGYTF. CDR3 DNA: TGTGCCAGCAGCACCCGGACGGGAATTTACTATGGCTACACCTTC. The gene calls are TRBV21-1 and TRBJ1-2; the table names TRBD1, a call not compared with the DNA. TRBV21-1 is given as a pseudogene. The CDR3 is 15 residues long.

Points on this clonotype: Given a far larger clone just one base away, this is likely a sequencing read error. V is TRBV2 and J is TRBJ2-7, with 11 bases identical to TRBD2. The V gene end was trimmed by 2 bases and the J gene end by 7 bases; junction bases not matched to a gene: 13. Germline CDR1 SNHLY, CDR2 FYNNEI. The CDR3 is 17 residues long. For the CDR3, the DNA is TGTGCCAGCAGTGAACCGGCCCTAGCGGGAGGATACAATGAGCAGTACTTC. Its translation is CASSEPALAGGYNEQYF.

Comments on this clonotype: Only one base separates this from a far larger clonotype, so it likely reflects a read error. The J gene is TRBJ2-7, the V gene TRBV19; 8 positions agree with TRBD2. CDR1 is LNHDA, CDR2 SQIVND, per germline (reference sequence). The V and J ends lost 7 bases and 7 bases, in that order; junction bases with no gene match: 12. CDR3 size: 14 residues. The CDR3 here is CASNPARGDNEQYF. In DNA form, the CDR3 reads TGTGCCAGTAATCCTGCGCGGGGGGACAATGAGCAGTACTTC.

To note about this clonotype: Since a far larger clone is one base different, this is likely a read error. The chain couples TRBV13 to TRBJ2-6, with D perhaps matching TRBD1 (5 bases). The CDR3 spans 16 residues. Germline values: CDR1 PRHDT, CDR2 FYEKMQ (reference sequence). Trimming removed 9 bases from V and 0 bases from J, with 15 bases in between. The CDR3 DNA reads TGTGCCAGGGATGGCAGGGCTAGCTCTGGGGCCAACGTCCTGACTTTC. It translates to CARDGRASSGANVLTF.

This clonotype was found many times. The chain recombines TRBV3-1 with TRBJ2-7, with TRBD2 as a possible D gene (6 bases). V gave up 0 bases and J gave up 2 bases, with 11 bases separating them. Germline V gene sequence: CDR1 LGHDT, CDR2 YNNKEL (reference sequence). CDR3 size: 15 residues. CDR3 region: CASSQDISGAYEQYF. CDR3 DNA: TGTGCCAGCAGCCAAGATATTAGCGGTGCCTACGAGCAGTACTTC.

This clonotype appeared many times. The rearrangement links TRBV18 to TRBJ2-3; 7 bases match TRBD1. The CDR3 consists of 14 residues. CDR1 and CDR2 (germline): KGHSH, LQKENI. J was trimmed by 6 bases and V by 5 bases; bases with no gene match: 8. CDR3 loop: CASSSNDRADTQYF. CDR3 coding DNA: TGTGCCAGCTCATCAAACGACAGGGCCGATACGCAGTATTTT.

In this sample, this clonotype turned up many times. V and J are TRBV20-1 and TRBJ1-1; D may be TRBD1 (6 bases). The germline gives CDR1 DFQATT, CDR2 SNEGSKA (reference sequence). This CDR3 is built from 14 residues. V shed 2 bases and J shed 8 bases, with 18 bases lying between them. In DNA, the CDR3 is TGCAGTGCTAGACCATCGGACAGAAGGGTCGAAGCTTTCTTT. Protein: CSARPSDRRVEAFF.

The chain is built from TRBV19 and TRBJ1-5; D unclear. The CDR3 has 16 amino acids. Germline CDR1 and CDR2: LNHDA and SQIVND (reference sequence). V shed 5 bases and J shed 0 bases, with 14 bases lying between them. CDR3 sequence reads: CASSGRNGYSNQPQHF. The CDR3 DNA reads as TGTGCCAGTAGTGGCAGGAATGGCTATAGCAATCAGCCCCAGCATTTT.

Regarding this clonotype: A far larger clone is only one base removed, so a read error is likely. The chain joins TRBV4-3 to TRBJ2-7, with a tentative D call TRBD1 (6 bases). The germline V and J ends were trimmed by 0 bases and 7 bases, with 19 bases remaining between them. Germline assignment: CDR1 LGHNA and CDR2 YSLEER. The CDR3 consists of 16 residues. CDR3 sequence: CASSQDRTETVREQYF. The CDR3 DNA reads TGCGCCAGCAGCCAAGATCGGACAGAGACCGTTCGTGAGCAGTACTTC.

This clonotype occurred many times. The chain carries TRBV3-1 and TRBJ1-5, with D possibly TRBD1 on 6 matching bases. The CDR3 runs to 19 residues. Germline-derived CDR1 and CDR2 are LGHDT and YNNKEL (reference sequence). The V end was cut by 1 base, the J end by 1 base, with 20 bases between. CDR3 coding DNA: TGTGCCAGCAGCCAAGGGGATCCACGGGGGGCGGGAAGCAATCAGCCCCAGCATTTT. Translating gives CASSQGDPRGAGSNQPQHF.

This clonotype was observed at least ten times. V usage is TRBV29-1 and J usage is TRBJ2-1; 8 bases fit TRBD1. CDR1 and CDR2 from the germline V gene are SQVTM and ANQGSEA. Trimming cost V 4 bases and J 10 bases; bases outside gene matches: 9. CDR3 length: 13 residues. CDR3 sequence: CSVGRQGPREQFF. The CDR3 bases are TGCAGCGTTGGGAGACAGGGGCCTAGGGAGCAGTTCTTC.

In this sample, this clonotype is medium-sized. The chain joins TRBV6-8 to TRBJ2-2; 11 bases line up with TRBD2. J gave up 2 bases and V 6 bases, and 5 bases lay outside the gene matches. Germline CDR1 is MNHGY and CDR2 is SAAAGT. The CDR3 has 16 residues. CDR3 in DNA: TGTGCCAGCAGCGGGGGGACTAGCGGAAACACCGGGGAGCTGTTTTTT. Protein: CASSGGTSGNTGELFF.

This clonotype was counted many times. The chain couples TRBV5-5 to TRBJ1-1; 7 nucleotides line up with TRBD1. This CDR3 contains 15 residues. Per the germline V gene, CDR1 is SGHKS and CDR2 is YYEKEE (reference sequence). After removal of 0 bases from V and 3 bases from J, the junction contained 5 bases not matched to a gene. CDR3 sequence (DNA): TGTGCCAGCAGCTTGGCTCAGGGGGGGGACACTGAAGCTTTCTTT. Amino acids: CASSLAQGGDTEAFF.

This clonotype was recorded at least ten times. This chain uses TRBV20-1 with TRBJ1-1; 8 bases fit TRBD1. Germline assignment: CDR1 DFQATT and CDR2 SNEGSKA (reference sequence). The CDR3 is 12 amino acids. The junction had 3 bases not matched to a gene; V was cut back by 5 bases and J by 4 bases. The CDR3 loop reads CSAAGGFTEAFF. In nucleotides, the CDR3 is TGCAGTGCTGCAGGGGGCTTCACTGAAGCTTTCTTT.

V usage is TRBV7-6 and J usage is TRBJ1-1, with D perhaps matching TRBD1 (6 bases). CDR3 size: 12 residues. The V end lost 0 bases, the J end lost 10 bases, and 9 bases lay between the germline ends. The V gene's germline CDR1 is SGHVS and CDR2 FNYEAQ. The CDR3 spells CASSLAQGRAFF. In DNA form, the CDR3 reads TGTGCCAGCAGCTTAGCACAGGGACGAGCTTTCTTT.

This clonotype was detected ten times or more. The genes are TRBV4-1 and TRBJ2-1; 12 bases are a match to TRBD2. Germline V CDR1 and CDR2: MGHRA, YSYEKL. Trimming cost V 0 bases and J 8 bases; bases outside gene matches: 5. This CDR3 region has 16 residues. The CDR3 sequence: CASSQDSGLAGDEQFF. The CDR3 coding sequence is TGCGCCAGCAGCCAAGATTCGGGACTAGCGGGCGATGAGCAGTTCTTC.